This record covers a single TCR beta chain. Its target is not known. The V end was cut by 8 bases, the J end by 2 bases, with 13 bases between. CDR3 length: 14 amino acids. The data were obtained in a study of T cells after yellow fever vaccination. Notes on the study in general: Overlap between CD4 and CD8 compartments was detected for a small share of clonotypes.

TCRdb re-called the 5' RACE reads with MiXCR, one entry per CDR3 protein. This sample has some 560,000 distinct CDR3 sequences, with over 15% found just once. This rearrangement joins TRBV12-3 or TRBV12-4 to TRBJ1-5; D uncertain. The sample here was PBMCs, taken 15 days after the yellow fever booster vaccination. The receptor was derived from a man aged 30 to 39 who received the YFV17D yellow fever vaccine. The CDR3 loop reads CASSLRSRNQPQHF. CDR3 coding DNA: TGTGCCAGCTCGCTACGGAGTCGCAATCAGCCCCAGCATTTT.